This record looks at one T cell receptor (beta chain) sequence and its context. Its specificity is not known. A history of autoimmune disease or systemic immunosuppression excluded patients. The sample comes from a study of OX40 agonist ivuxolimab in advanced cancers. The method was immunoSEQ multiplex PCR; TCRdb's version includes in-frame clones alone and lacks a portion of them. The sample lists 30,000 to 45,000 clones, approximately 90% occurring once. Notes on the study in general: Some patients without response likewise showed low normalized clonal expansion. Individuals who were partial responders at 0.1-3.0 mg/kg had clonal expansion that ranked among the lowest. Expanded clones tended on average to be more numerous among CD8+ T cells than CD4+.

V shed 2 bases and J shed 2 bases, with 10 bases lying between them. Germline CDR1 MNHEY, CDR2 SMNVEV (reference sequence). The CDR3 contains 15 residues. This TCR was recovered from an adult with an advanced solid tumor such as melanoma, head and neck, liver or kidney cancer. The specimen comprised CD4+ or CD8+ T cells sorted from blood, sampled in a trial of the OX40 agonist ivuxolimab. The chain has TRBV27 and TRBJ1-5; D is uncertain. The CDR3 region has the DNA TGTGCCAGCAGTTTAAACGGTCTGGGCAATCAGCCCCAGCATTTT. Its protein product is CASSLNGLGNQPQHF.